The clone carrying this T cell receptor beta chain came up a few times. Its target is not known. The data belong to a study of early T cells in non-severe SARS-CoV-2 infection. Study-level information: Sequencing input comprised bulk RNA from unsorted whole blood; chain pairing was not available.

Germline CDR1 reads MNHNS; CDR2 reads SASEGT. V lost 10 bases and J 1 base, leaving 16 bases between the germline ends. This CDR3 is 15 amino acids long. Regarding the study as a whole: VDJdb matches were skewed toward anti-spike CD8 T cell responses.

TCRdb reprocessed the 5' RACE reads with MiXCR, giving one entry per CDR3 protein. The sample holds tens of thousands of distinct CDR3 sequences, around 6.1% seen once. This receptor was identified in an adult who was a healthcare worker with PCR-confirmed SARS-CoV-2 infection or an uninfected control (not recorded which). This chain links TRBV6-1 with TRBJ2-2; tentative D call: TRBD1 (6 bases). Here the sequenced sample was whole blood, taken at baseline. The CDR3 protein is CATIGQTWNTGELFF. DNA for the CDR3: TGTGCCACTATAGGACAGACGTGGAACACCGGGGAGCTGTTTTTT.